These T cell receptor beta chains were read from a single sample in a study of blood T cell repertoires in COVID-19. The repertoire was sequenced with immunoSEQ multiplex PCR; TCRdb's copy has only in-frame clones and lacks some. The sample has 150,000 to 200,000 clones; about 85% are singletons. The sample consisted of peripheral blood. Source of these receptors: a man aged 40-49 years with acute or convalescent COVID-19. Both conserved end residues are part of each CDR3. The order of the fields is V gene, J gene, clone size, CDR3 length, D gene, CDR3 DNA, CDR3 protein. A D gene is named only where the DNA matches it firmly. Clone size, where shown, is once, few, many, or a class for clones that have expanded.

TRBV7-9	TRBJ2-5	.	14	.	TGTGCCAGCAGCTTAGGACTGCCCCAAGAGACCCAGTACTTC	CASSLGLPQETQYF
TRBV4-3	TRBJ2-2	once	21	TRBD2	TGCGCCAGCAGCCAAGATGCCAGGACTAGCGGGGGGGCCTGTAACACCGGGGAGCTGTTTTTT	CASSQDARTSGGACNTGELFF
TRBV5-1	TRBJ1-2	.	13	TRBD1	TGCGCCAGCAGCTTACAGGGGGAATTTGGCTACACCTTC	CASSLQGEFGYTF
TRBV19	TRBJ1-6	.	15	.	TGTGCCAGTAGTATTTTCAGCTCCTATAATTCACCCCTCCACTTT	CASSIFSSYNSPLHF
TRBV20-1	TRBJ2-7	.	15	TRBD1	TGCAGTGCTAGTAACATCGGGACAGGGCGATACGAGCAGTACTTC	CSASNIGTGRYEQYF
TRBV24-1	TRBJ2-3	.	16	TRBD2	TGTGCCACCAGTGACCCCGGGCGGGAGCGCACAGATACGCAGTATTTT	CATSDPGRERTDTQYF
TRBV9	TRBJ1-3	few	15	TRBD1	TGTGCCAGCAGCGTAGAGACAGGGGCGGGAAACACCATATATTTT	CASSVETGAGNTIYF
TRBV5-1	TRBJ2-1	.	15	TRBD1	TGCGCCAGCAGCTCTACAGGGGGATCCTACAATGAGCAGTTCTTC	CASSSTGGSYNEQFF
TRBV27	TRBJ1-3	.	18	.	TGTGCCAGCAGTCCCTCTCCGGGACACCTTTTCTCTGGAAACACCATATATTTT	CASSPSPGHLFSGNTIYF
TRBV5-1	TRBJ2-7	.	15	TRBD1	TGCGCCAGCAGCCCCGGGCCGGACAGGGTCCCCGAGCAGTACTTC	CASSPGPDRVPEQYF
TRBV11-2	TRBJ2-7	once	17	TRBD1	TGTGCCAGCAGCTTCCGGGCCCCGGGACAGGGCAATAACGAGCAGTACTTC	CASSFRAPGQGNNEQYF
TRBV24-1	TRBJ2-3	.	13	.	TGTGCCACCTCCCCAGCGGGCACAGATACGCAGTATTTT	CATSPAGTDTQYF
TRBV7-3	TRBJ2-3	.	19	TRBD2	TGTGCCAGCAGCCGTCCCGGGACTAGCGGGGGGGCCGGGGTGGATACGCAGTATTTT	CASSRPGTSGGAGVDTQYF
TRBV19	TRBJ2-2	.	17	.	TGTGCCAGTAGTACCCTCCTAGGTAGAAAGAACACCGGGGAGCTGTTTTTT	CASSTLLGRKNTGELFF
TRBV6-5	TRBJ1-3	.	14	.	TGTGCCAGCAGAGGCGGGCTCTCCGGAAACACCATATATTTT	CASRGGLSGNTIYF
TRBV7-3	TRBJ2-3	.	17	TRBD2	TGTGCCAGCAGCCCGGGACTAGCGGATACTTACACAGATACGCAGTATTTT	CASSPGLADTYTDTQYF
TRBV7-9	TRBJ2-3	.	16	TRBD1	TGTGCCAGCAGCTCCTCAACAGGGGGCGTCACAGATACGCAGTATTTT	CASSSSTGGVTDTQYF
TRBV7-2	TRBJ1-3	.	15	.	TGTGCCAGCAGCTTAGCCCGCTACTCTGGAAACACCATATATTTT	CASSLARYSGNTIYF
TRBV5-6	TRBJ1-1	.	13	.	TGTGCCAGCAGCCAACTTAAAGGGGCAGGAGCTTTCTTT	CASSQLKGAGAFF
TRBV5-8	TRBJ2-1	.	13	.	TGTGCCAGCAGCTTGGTCAGGGCCTATGAGCAGTTCTTC	CASSLVRAYEQFF
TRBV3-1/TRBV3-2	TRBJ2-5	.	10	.	TGTGCCAGCCGGAGGGAGACCCAGTACTTC	CASRRETQYF
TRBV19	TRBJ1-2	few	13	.	TGTGCCAGTAGTCCTGGGGGCCGGAATGGCTACACCTTC	CASSPGGRNGYTF
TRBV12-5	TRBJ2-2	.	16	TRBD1	TGTGCTAGTGGTTCGGGACAGGGTGGATCGTACGGGGAGCTGTTTTTT	CASGSGQGGSYGELFF
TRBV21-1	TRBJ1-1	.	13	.	TGTGCCAGCAGCCCTCGGGGAGCGACTGAAGCTTTCTTT	CASSPRGATEAFF
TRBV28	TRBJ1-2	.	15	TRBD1	TGTGCCAGCAGTGAGCCAGGGGGCTCTAACTATGGCTACACCTTC	CASSEPGGSNYGYTF
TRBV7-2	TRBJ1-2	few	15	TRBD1	TGTGCCAGCAGCTTCGACAGGGTTCGGGTCGGCGGCTACACCTTC	CASSFDRVRVGGYTF
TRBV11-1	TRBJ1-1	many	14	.	TGTGCCAGCAGCCCGGACAGAGTAGGTACTGAAGCTTTCTTT	CASSPDRVGTEAFF
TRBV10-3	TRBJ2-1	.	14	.	TGTGCCACGGCCCGGTTAGGGGTTGCGAGAGAGCAGTTCTTC	CATARLGVAREQFF
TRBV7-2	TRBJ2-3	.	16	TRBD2	TGTGCCAGCAGCTTAGACGGGGGGGCCGGCACAGATACGCAGTATTTT	CASSLDGGAGTDTQYF
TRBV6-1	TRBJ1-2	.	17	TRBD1	TGTGCCAGCAGTGACCAAGGACAGGACAGGAGACTCTATGGCTACACCTTC	CASSDQGQDRRLYGYTF
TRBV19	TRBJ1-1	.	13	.	TGTGCCAGTAAGCCGTCGATGAACACTGAAGCTTTCTTT	CASKPSMNTEAFF
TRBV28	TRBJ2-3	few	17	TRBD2	TGTGCCAGCAGTTTCCCCAGCGGGGGGCTTAGCACAGATACGCAGTATTTT	CASSFPSGGLSTDTQYF
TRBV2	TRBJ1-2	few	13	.	TGTGCCAGCAGCGTACAGGGAGGGGGTGGCTACACCTTC	CASSVQGGGGYTF
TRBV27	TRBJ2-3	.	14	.	TGTGCCAGCAGTTTATCGCAGCAGGGGACCAAGTGGTATTTT	CASSLSQQGTKWYF
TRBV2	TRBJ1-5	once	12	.	TGTGCCAGCGGGTTTGACGGGCAGCCCCAGCATTTT	CASGFDGQPQHF
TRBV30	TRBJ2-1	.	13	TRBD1	TGTGCCTGGAGTCCGGACAGGGGTGTGGGGCAGTTCTTC	CAWSPDRGVGQFF
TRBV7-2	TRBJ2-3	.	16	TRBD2	TGTGCCAGCAGCTTAGACGGGGGGGCTAGCACAGATACGCAGTATTTT	CASSLDGGASTDTQYF
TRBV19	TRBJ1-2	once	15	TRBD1	TGTGCCAGCCAGCCGGGACAGGGAGGAGGTTATGGCTACACCTTC	CASQPGQGGGYGYTF
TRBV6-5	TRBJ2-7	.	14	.	TGTGCCAGCAGTAGCCCGGGACTGGTTGAAGAGCAGTACTTC	CASSSPGLVEEQYF
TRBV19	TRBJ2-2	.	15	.	TGTGCCAGTAGTTTCCCCGGTCGGGGGACCGGGGAGCTGTTTTTT	CASSFPGRGTGELFF
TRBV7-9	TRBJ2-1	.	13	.	TGTGCCAGCAGCCCGGGCTCCTACAATGAGCAGTTCTTC	CASSPGSYNEQFF
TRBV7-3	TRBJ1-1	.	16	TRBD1	TGTGCCAGCAGCTTTGACGGGACAGGGGGCGGCACTGAAGCTTTCTTT	CASSFDGTGGGTEAFF
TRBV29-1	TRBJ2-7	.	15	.	TGCAGCGTAGCGAGCCCCGGGACACCGACCTACGAGCAGTACTTC	CSVASPGTPTYEQYF
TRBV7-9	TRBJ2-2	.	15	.	TGTGCCAGCAGCTTAATTGGGCTGGGGCCCGGGGAGCTGTTTTTT	CASSLIGLGPGELFF
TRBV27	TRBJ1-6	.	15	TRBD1	TGTGCCAGCAGTTCAGGACAGGGCCGTAATTCACCCCTCCACTTT	CASSSGQGRNSPLHF
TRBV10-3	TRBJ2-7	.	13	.	TGTGCCATCAGTGAGAGGTGGGGGGACGGGCAGTACTTC	CAISERWGDGQYF
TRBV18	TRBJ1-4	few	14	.	TGTGCCAGCTCACCGCAGGGTGGGGATGAAAAACTGTTTTTT	CASSPQGGDEKLFF
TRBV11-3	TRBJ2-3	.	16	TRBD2	TGTGCCAGCAGCTCCCCTTTCGGGGGGGACACAGATACGCAGTATTTT	CASSSPFGGDTDTQYF
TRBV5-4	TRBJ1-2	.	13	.	TGTGCCAGCAGCTTGGCGGGGGAGCATGGCTACACCTTC	CASSLAGEHGYTF
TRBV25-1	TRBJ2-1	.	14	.	TGTGCCAGCAGTGTCCTAGCGCGTACCGATGAGCAGTTCTTC	CASSVLARTDEQFF
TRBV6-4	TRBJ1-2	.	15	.	TGTGCCAGCATCCTACCCCCCGGACAGCACTATGGCTACACCTTC	CASILPPGQHYGYTF
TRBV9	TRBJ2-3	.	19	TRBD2	TGTGCCAGCAGCGTAGAACCCCGACTAGCGGGGCGGGACACAGATACGCAGTATTTT	CASSVEPRLAGRDTDTQYF
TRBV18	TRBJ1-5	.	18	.	TGTGCCAGCTCATGGACTCCGACCCCCAGCTCAGAGTGGCAGCCCCAGCATTTT	CASSWTPTPSSEWQPQHF
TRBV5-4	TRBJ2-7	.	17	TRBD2	TGTGCCAGCAGCCCAGGGACTAGCGGGGGGATCACCTACGAGCAGTACTTC	CASSPGTSGGITYEQYF
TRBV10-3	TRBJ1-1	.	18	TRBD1	TGTGCCATCAGTGAGTCTGCGACAGGGGGCGCGGACGGCACTGAAGCTTTCTTT	CAISESATGGADGTEAFF
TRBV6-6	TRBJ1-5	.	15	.	TGTGCCAGCAGTACCTTGACAGACGTATTTCAGCCCCAGCATTTT	CASSTLTDVFQPQHF
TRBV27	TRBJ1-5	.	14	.	TGTGCCAGCAGTGCGCAGGGTAGCAATCAGCCCCAGCATTTT	CASSAQGSNQPQHF
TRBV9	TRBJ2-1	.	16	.	TGTGCCAGCAGCCCGCAGGGCGCGAGCTCCTACAATGAGCAGTTCTTC	CASSPQGASSYNEQFF
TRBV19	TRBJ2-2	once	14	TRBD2	TGTGCCAGTGGCCATCGGGGGGTGCCCGGGGAGCTGTTTTTT	CASGHRGVPGELFF